A single sample gave rise to the 5 T cell receptor beta chains below, sequenced in a study of cytomegalovirus exposure and HLA in healthy donors. PCR used 60 Vbeta primers and 13 Jbeta primers. TCRdb keeps only in-frame clones here, not all; method: immunoSEQ multiplex PCR. The repertoire holds 120,000 to 150,000 clones, with 79% as singletons. The sample consisted of PBMCs. These receptors originate from a woman aged 40 to 50 in good health and CMV-seropositive.

This clone has a single count. This chain uses TRBV10-2 with TRBJ2-1, with D possibly being TRBD1 (6 bases). The germline gives CDR1 WSHSY, CDR2 SAAADI. Trimming took off 3 bases at V and 3 bases at J, with 12 bases between the two ends. The CDR3 loop spans 15 amino acids. This chain's CDR3 is CASSEGRGHYNEQFF. DNA for the CDR3: TGCGCCAGCAGTGAAGGCAGGGGCCACTACAATGAGCAGTTCTTC.

The chain is built from TRBV19 and TRBJ1-5; possibly TRBD1 for D (5 bases). Trimming removed 7 bases from V and 6 bases from J, with 13 bases in between. The CDR3 covers 13 residues. Germline-derived CDR1 and CDR2 are LNHDA and SQIVND (reference sequence). The CDR3 is CASKGGDGQPQHF. As DNA, the CDR3 is TGTGCCAGTAAGGGAGGGGATGGTCAGCCCCAGCATTTT.

The chain uses TRBV5-1 and TRBJ2-7; no clear D gene. V gave up 0 bases and J gave up 7 bases, with 11 bases separating them. The CDR3 consists of 13 residues. Germline-derived CDR1 and CDR2 are SGHRS and YFSETQ. This chain's CDR3 is CASSLVPGSEQYF. In DNA, the CDR3 is TGCGCCAGCAGCTTGGTGCCGGGTTCAGAGCAGTACTTC. The full variable domain, in which reference TRBV5-1 and TRBJ2-7 provide the parts outside the CDR3, is KAGVTQTPRYLIKTRGQQVTLSCSPISGHRSVSWYQQTPGQGLQFLFEYFSETQRNKGNFPGRFSGRQFSNSRSEMNVSTLELGDSALYLCASSLVPGSEQYFGPGTRLTVT.

In the case of this clone: The same CDR3 arises from other DNA sequences in this sample as well. This chain uses TRBV6-5 with TRBJ1-2, with 10 positions matching TRBD1. Unmatched junction bases numbered 1, after V lost 2 bases and J lost 7 bases. The CDR3 consists of 13 residues. The germline V gene has CDR1 MNHEY and CDR2 SVGAGI. The CDR3 here is CASSYGQGVGYTF. In DNA form, the CDR3 reads TGTGCCAGCAGTTACGGACAGGGGGTTGGCTACACCTTC.

This chain joins TRBV6-5 and TRBJ1-5; possible D gene TRBD1, 5 bases. Germline V CDR1 and CDR2: MNHEY, SVGAGI. Trimming stripped 10 bases from V and 2 bases from J, with 18 bases between. CDR3 size: 15 residues. The CDR3 region has the DNA TGTGCCAACAATCTGGACACCCCACGCAATCAGCCCCAGCATTTT. Its translation is CANNLDTPRNQPQHF.